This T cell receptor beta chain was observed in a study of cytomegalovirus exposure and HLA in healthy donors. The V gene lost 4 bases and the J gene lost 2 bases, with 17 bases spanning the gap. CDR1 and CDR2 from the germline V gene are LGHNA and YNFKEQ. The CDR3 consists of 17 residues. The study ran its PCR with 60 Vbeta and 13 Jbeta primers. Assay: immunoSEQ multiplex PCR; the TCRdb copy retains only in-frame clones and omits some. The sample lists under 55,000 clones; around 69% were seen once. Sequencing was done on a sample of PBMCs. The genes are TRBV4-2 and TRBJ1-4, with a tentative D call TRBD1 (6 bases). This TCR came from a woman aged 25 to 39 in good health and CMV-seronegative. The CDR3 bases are TGTGCCAGCAGCCGCGTAATACAGGGTTCGACTAATGAAAAACTGTTTTTT. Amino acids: CASSRVIQGSTNEKLFF.